These 19 T cell receptor beta chains were all obtained from the same sample, sequenced in a study of cytomegalovirus exposure and HLA in healthy donors. Generated by immunoSEQ multiplex PCR, the TCRdb table keeps only in-frame clones and is missing some. The table shows over 90,000 clones, with around 96% occurring only once. The specimen was PBMCs. The receptors come from a woman aged 18-29 years in good health and CMV-seronegative.

J is TRBJ1-3 and V is TRBV5-1, with 8 bases that match TRBD1. This CDR3 spans 14 amino acids. Germline lookup yields CDR1 SGHRS and CDR2 YFSETQ. With V trimmed by 5 bases and J by 4 bases, 5 bases remained unmatched. Here the CDR3 reads CASRDRAAGNTIYF. CDR3 in DNA: TGCGCCAGCAGGGACAGGGCTGCAGGAAACACCATATATTTT.

This clone was recorded a few times. V gene TRBV4-1 combines with J gene TRBJ1-2; a possible D gene is TRBD1 (5 bases). The CDR3 is 14 amino acids. Deletions cut 1 base from V and 8 bases from J, with 14 bases between. CDR1 and CDR2 (germline): MGHRA, YSYEKL. CDR3: CASSQVLDSVGYTF. The CDR3 DNA follows: TGCGCCAGCAGCCAAGTCCTCGACAGTGTGGGCTACACCTTC.

In DNA form, the CDR3 reads TGTGCCAGCAGCCTTAGCGGGACTAGCACAGATACGCAGTATTTT. Encoded protein: CASSLSGTSTDTQYF. The rearrangement links TRBV11-3 to TRBJ2-3; 8 nucleotides match TRBD2. Germline-derived CDR1 and CDR2 are SGHNT and YENEEA. After removal of 5 bases from V and 0 bases from J, the junction contained 4 bases not matched to a gene. The length of the CDR3 is 15 residues. The full variable domain, with the rest looked up from reference TRBV11-3 and TRBJ2-3, is EAGVVQSPRYKIIEKKQPVAFWCNPISGHNTLYWYLQNLGQGPELLIRYENEEAVDDSQLPKDRFSAERLKGVDSTLKIQPAELGDSAVYLCASSLSGTSTDTQYFGPGTRLTVL.

V gene TRBV18 combines with J gene TRBJ2-5; D is unclear. The CDR3 is 13 amino acids. Germline V lookup: CDR1 KGHSH, CDR2 LQKENI. Trimming took 6 bases from V and 2 from J, leaving 10 bases between them. Here the CDR3 reads CASSVVIQETQYF. CDR3 bases: TGTGCCAGCTCCGTCGTTATACAAGAGACCCAGTACTTC.

The chain joins TRBV4-2 to TRBJ2-5; TRBD2 aligns across 8 bases. V lost 3 bases to trimming and J lost 5 bases; unmatched junction nucleotides: 11. The germline V gene has CDR1 LGHNA and CDR2 YNFKEQ. The CDR3 covers 16 residues. This CDR3 reads CASSHGSGSGEETQYF. The CDR3 nucleotides read TGTGCCAGCAGCCACGGGTCTGGTAGCGGGGAGGAGACCCAGTACTTC.

The chain couples TRBV5-1 to TRBJ2-6; 8 bases align to TRBD1. Germline V gene data show CDR1 as SGHRS and CDR2 as YFSETQ. V dropped 3 bases and J dropped 0; count of bases not matched to a gene: 5. This CDR3 has 17 residues. The CDR3 here is CASSSGQGDSGANVLTF. The CDR3 region has the DNA TGCGCCAGCAGCTCTGGACAGGGAGACTCTGGGGCCAACGTCCTGACTTTC.

The chain is built from TRBV7-9 and TRBJ1-4; the match to TRBD1 covers 8 bases. CDR1 SEHNR and CDR2 FQNEAQ come from the germline V gene (reference sequence). The junction had 7 bases not matched to a gene; V was cut back by 5 bases and J by 8 bases. CDR3 length: 14 amino acids. The CDR3 is CASSRTGIREKLFF. The CDR3 region has the DNA TGTGCCAGCAGCCGGACAGGGATACGAGAAAAACTGTTTTTT.

The genes are TRBV12-5 and TRBJ2-1, with D possibly matching TRBD1 (6 bases). Per the germline V gene, CDR1 is LGHNT and CDR2 is FRNRAP. The CDR3 runs to 14 residues. V shed 1 base and J shed 8 bases, with 12 bases lying between them. The CDR3 DNA reads TGTGCTAGTGGTTTGGGTATGGGGGCTTATGAGCAGTTCTTC. Translated: CASGLGMGAYEQFF.

This chain connects TRBV20-1 to TRBJ2-1; unclear D gene. This CDR3 comprises 11 residues. Trimming removed 1 base at V and 8 bases at J, with 6 bases between. Looked up from germline, CDR1 is DFQATT and CDR2 is SNEGSKA (reference sequence). DNA for the CDR3: TGCAGTGCTAGAGCAGTGGATGAGCAGTTCTTC. It encodes CSARAVDEQFF.

The chain carries TRBV30 and TRBJ1-1; TRBD1 might be the D (6 bases). Germline CDR1 GTSNPN, CDR2 SVGIG (reference sequence). V was shortened by 4 bases and J by 5 bases, with 8 bases between the two germline ends. The CDR3 is 11 residues long. The CDR3 sequence is CAWNRVTEAFF. CDR3 DNA: TGTGCCTGGAACAGGGTTACTGAAGCTTTCTTT.

The chain uses TRBV15 and TRBJ1-2; a weak D match, TRBD1 (6 bases). V gave up 3 bases and J gave up 1 base, with 12 bases separating them. The CDR3 contains 15 residues. Germline values: CDR1 LNHNV, CDR2 YYDKDF (reference sequence). Here the CDR3 reads CATSSGTHFNYGYTF. CDR3 in DNA: TGTGCCACCAGCAGCGGGACACACTTTAACTATGGCTACACCTTC.

This chain joins TRBV11-3 and TRBJ1-4; D is uncertain. V was clipped by 0 bases and J by 0 bases, with 5 bases between them. The CDR3 is 15 residues long. The germline V gene encodes CDR1 SGHNT and CDR2 YENEEA. The CDR3 protein is CASSLDRTTNEKLFF. CDR3 nucleotides: TGTGCCAGCAGCTTAGACAGGACAACTAATGAAAAACTGTTTTTT.

The V gene is TRBV6-4, the J gene TRBJ2-1, with 9 positions matching TRBD1. J gave up 8 bases and V 0 bases, and 8 bases lay outside the gene matches. CDR1 is MRHNA and CDR2 is SNTAGT in the germline V gene. This CDR3 is built from 16 residues. CDR3 amino acids: CASSDSDRGFMDEQFF. DNA of the CDR3: TGTGCCAGCAGTGACTCAGACAGGGGGTTTATGGATGAGCAGTTCTTC.

This sequence joins TRBV19 and TRBJ2-3; the match to TRBD2 covers 10 bases. This CDR3 is 13 amino acids long. V shed 6 bases, J shed 6 bases, and the junction held 3 bases outside the gene matches. CDR1 is LNHDA, CDR2 SQIVND, per germline (reference sequence). CDR3 loop: CASRTSGRDTQYF. The CDR3, as DNA: TGTGCCAGTAGGACTAGCGGGCGGGATACGCAGTATTTT.

This chain uses TRBV7-2 with TRBJ1-1; maybe TRBD1 (5 bases). V lost 5 bases, J lost 1 base, and 11 bases lay in between. This CDR3 has 14 amino acids. Per the germline V gene, CDR1 is SGHTA and CDR2 is FQGNSA. This chain's CDR3 is CASSPGLPNTEAFF. DNA of the CDR3: TGTGCCAGCAGCCCGGGACTCCCGAACACTGAAGCTTTCTTT.

The chain is built from TRBV27 and TRBJ2-3; 7 positions agree with TRBD1. This CDR3 contains 15 residues. Germline lookup yields CDR1 MNHEY and CDR2 SMNVEV (reference sequence). V lost 7 bases and J lost 4; bases outside the gene matches: 11. Written as DNA, the CDR3 is TGTGCCAGCAAGTCCGGGACAGAGGTGCCAGATACGCAGTATTTT. It codes for CASKSGTEVPDTQYF.

V and J are TRBV15 and TRBJ2-2; tentative D call: TRBD1 (6 bases). Trimming shortened V by 9 bases and J by 2 bases, and 19 bases separated the two germline ends. This CDR3 region has 16 residues. The V gene's germline CDR1 is LNHNV and CDR2 YYDKDF (reference sequence). CDR3 nucleotide sequence: TGTGCCACGAGAGGTCAGGTGGACAGAAACACCGGGGAGCTGTTTTTT. It is translated as CATRGQVDRNTGELFF.

V is TRBV9 and J is TRBJ1-2; TRBD1 might be the D (5 bases). V dropped 5 bases and J dropped 0 bases, with 14 bases sitting between them. Germline V gene sequence: CDR1 SGDLS, CDR2 YYNGEE. The CDR3 contains 15 residues. The CDR3 DNA reads as TGTGCCAGCAGAGCCCTAGGGGCCTCTAACTATGGCTACACCTTC. Translated, it gives CASRALGASNYGYTF. Variable domain in full (rest from reference TRBV9 and TRBJ1-2): DSGVTQTPKHLITATGQRVTLRCSPRSGDLSVYWYQQSLDQGLQFLIQYYNGEERAKGNILERFSAQQFPDLHSELNLSSLELGDSALYFCASRALGASNYGYTFGSGTRLTVV.

The chain recombines TRBV30 with TRBJ2-1, with unresolved D. The CDR3 consists of 15 residues. The germline V gene encodes CDR1 GTSNPN and CDR2 SVGIG (reference sequence). Trimming left V 0 bases short and J 0 bases short, with 9 bases between. In nucleotides, the CDR3 is TGTGCCTGGAGTGTCGACATTCACTCCTACAATGAGCAGTTCTTC. The encoded protein is CAWSVDIHSYNEQFF. The entire variable domain, with the rest obtained from reference TRBV30 and TRBJ2-1, is as follows: SQTIHQWPATLVQPVGSPLSLECTVEGTSNPNLYWYRQAAGRGLQLLFYSVGIGQISSEVPQNLSASRPQDRQFILSSKKLLLSDSGFYLCAWSVDIHSYNEQFFGPGTRLTVL.